Listed here are 18 T cell receptor beta chains from one sample, sequenced in a study of beta chain features in type 1 diabetes. Notes on the study in general: All four CD4+ subsets of Type 1 diabetes patients contained TCRB CDR3s that were moderately but significantly shorter.

Every bit of the isolated RNA underwent reverse transcription, so sequencing read expressed TCRB transcripts. Clones were sequenced by immunoSEQ multiplex PCR, and TCRdb holds only the in-frame ones, with some missing. In the table there are 300,000 to 350,000 clones, roughly 14% of which are singletons. No antigen has been assigned to these receptors. Sequencing input: naive CD4+ T cells from blood. These receptors came from a woman aged 18-30 years with type 1 diabetes.

A few counts support this clone. V usage is TRBV5-1 and J usage is TRBJ2-5; 10 bases agree with TRBD2. From germline, CDR1 is SGHRS and CDR2 YFSETQ. J lost 1 base, V lost 0 bases, and 0 bases had no gene match. This CDR3 is built from 15 residues. This CDR3 is CASSLGTSGQETQYF. The CDR3 nucleotides read TGCGCCAGCAGCTTGGGGACTAGCGGCCAAGAGACCCAGTACTTC.

There are a few counts of this clone. A much more abundant neighbour one base away suggests this may be a read error. This chain links TRBV6-6 with TRBJ2-3, with no clear D. This CDR3 is 12 amino acids long. Trimming cost V 6 bases and J 0 bases, with 4 bases left between them. Germline V gene lookup returns CDR1 MNHNY and CDR2 SVGAGI (reference sequence). CDR3 sequence reads: CASSSSTDTQYF. The DNA for the CDR3 is TGTGCCAGCAGCTCGAGCACAGATACGCAGTATTTT.

The chain carries TRBV5-1 and TRBJ2-3; D is possibly TRBD1 (6 bases). CDR3 length: 13 amino acids. CDR1 and CDR2 (germline): SGHRS, YFSETQ. Between the trimmed V and J ends, which lost 2 bases and 3 bases, there was a span of 7 bases. The DNA of the CDR3 is TGCGCCAGCAGCTTTCAGGGGACAGATACGCAGTATTTT. It translates to CASSFQGTDTQYF.

This clone was seen a few times. The chain is built from TRBV10-2 and TRBJ2-7; tentative D call: TRBD1 (6 bases). Trimming stripped 4 bases from V and 0 bases from J, with 10 bases between. The CDR3 totals 14 residues. The V gene's germline CDR1 is WSHSY and CDR2 SAAADI. The DNA of the CDR3 is TGCGCCAGCAGTGGACAGGCTAGCTCCTACGAGCAGTACGTC. Its translation: CASSGQASSYEQYV.

This clone has a handful of counts. The rearrangement uses TRBV11-2 and TRBJ2-1, with TRBD1 as a possible D gene (6 bases). The V gene lost 5 bases and the J gene lost 3 bases, with 17 bases spanning the gap. The CDR3 has 16 residues. CDR1 and CDR2 from the germline V gene are SGHAT and FQNNGV. The CDR3 reads CASSRLVRGFYNEQFF. The CDR3 nucleotides are TGTGCCAGCAGCCGCCTTGTTAGGGGGTTCTACAATGAGCAGTTCTTC. The whole variable domain, remainder taken from reference TRBV11-2 and TRBJ2-1, is EAGVAQSPRYKIIEKRQSVAFWCNPISGHATLYWYQQILGQGPKLLIQFQNNGVVDDSQLPKDRFSAERLKGVDSTLKIQPAKLEDSAVYLCASSRLVRGFYNEQFFGPGTRLTVL.

Only a few counts were recorded for this clone. The CDR3, as DNA: TGTGCCTATACCAAGGAGGGACAGGAACATGAAAAACTGTTTTTT. Amino acid sequence: CAYTKEGQEHEKLFF. V gene TRBV30 combines with J gene TRBJ1-4; 8 bases line up with TRBD1. This CDR3 region has 15 residues. The trim removed 7 bases at V and 6 bases at J, leaving 13 bases unmatched. Germline CDR1 and CDR2: GTSNPN and SVGIG (reference sequence).

This clone has just a few counts. The sample holds other DNA sequences that translate to the same CDR3. The rearrangement links TRBV29-1 to TRBJ1-1; D is uncertain. The CDR3 spans 13 residues. Trimming removed 3 bases from V and 2 bases from J, with 10 bases in between. The V gene's germline CDR1 is SQVTM and CDR2 ANQGSEA. The CDR3, as DNA: TGCAGCGTTGAGGGCAGATTAAACACTGAAGCTTTCTTT. Amino acid sequence: CSVEGRLNTEAFF.

This clone has just a few counts. The V and J genes are TRBV30 and TRBJ1-1, with D maybe TRBD1 (6 bases). CDR1 is GTSNPN, CDR2 SVGIG, per germline (reference sequence). The CDR3 consists of 13 residues. Trimming removed 5 bases from V and 2 bases from J, with 12 bases in between. CDR3 sequence: CAWEQGLNTEAFF. CDR3 nucleotide sequence: TGTGCCTGGGAGCAGGGGTTAAACACTGAAGCTTTCTTT.

The rearrangement joins TRBV5-1 to TRBJ2-1, with 9 bases that match TRBD2. V dropped 0 bases and J dropped 8; count of bases not matched to a gene: 12. Germline loops: CDR1 SGHRS, CDR2 YFSETQ. This CDR3 comprises 17 residues. CDR3 region: CASSLEWREGLFHEQFF. As DNA, the CDR3 is TGCGCCAGCAGCTTGGAGTGGCGGGAGGGCCTGTTCCATGAGCAGTTCTTC.

The rearrangement links TRBV7-2 to TRBJ2-3; D is possibly TRBD1 (6 bases). This CDR3 comprises 13 residues. The V gene lost 5 bases and the J gene lost 12 bases, with 18 bases spanning the gap. Per germline, CDR1 SGHTA and CDR2 FQGNSA. This CDR3 is CASSKAVDRYQYF. CDR3 in DNA: TGTGCCAGCAGCAAAGCGGTGGACAGATATCAGTATTTT. Full variable domain (missing parts from reference TRBV7-2 and TRBJ2-3): GAGVSQSPSNKVTEKGKDVELRCDPISGHTALYWYRQSLGQGLEFLIYFQGNSAPDKSGLPSDRFSAERTGGSVSTLTIQRTQQEDSAVYLCASSKAVDRYQYFGPGTRLTVL.

Ten or more counts support this clone. The V call is TRBV29-1, the J call TRBJ2-1, with a tentative D call TRBD1 (6 bases). Looked up from germline, CDR1 is SQVTM and CDR2 is ANQGSEA. V was shortened by 1 base and J by 8 bases, with 12 bases between the two germline ends. This CDR3 is 13 amino acids long. The chain's CDR3 is CSVEGRQADEQFF. The CDR3, as DNA: TGCAGCGTTGAAGGGAGACAGGCTGATGAGCAGTTCTTC.

This clone was detected only a few times. This same CDR3 is encoded by further DNA sequences in the sample. The chain combines TRBV28 with TRBJ2-2; possibly TRBD1 for D (5 bases). Trimming removed 5 bases at V and 3 bases at J, with 7 bases between. This CDR3 is built from 13 residues. From germline, CDR1 is MDHEN and CDR2 SYDVKM. The CDR3 loop reads CASSPGHTGELFF. The CDR3 DNA sequence: TGTGCCAGCAGTCCAGGGCACACCGGGGAGCTGTTTTTT.

This clone was counted a few times. V gene TRBV19 combines with J gene TRBJ1-5; perhaps TRBD1 as D (6 bases). The germline V gene has CDR1 LNHDA and CDR2 SQIVND (reference sequence). The length of the CDR3 is 13 residues. Trimming shortened V by 9 bases and J by 2 bases, and 11 bases separated the two germline ends. Here the CDR3 reads CASQHRGNQPQHF. The CDR3 bases are TGTGCCAGCCAACACAGGGGCAATCAGCCCCAGCATTTT.

The J gene is TRBJ1-2, the V gene TRBV15, with D possibly matching TRBD1 (6 bases). The CDR3 runs to 14 residues. From germline, CDR1 is LNHNV and CDR2 YYDKDF (reference sequence). V lost 0 bases and J lost 8, with 13 bases in between. CDR3 coding DNA: TGTGCCACCAGCAGAGACAACAGGGTGTGGGGCTACACCTTC. It encodes CATSRDNRVWGYTF.

This clone showed up just a few times. The chain carries TRBV9 and TRBJ2-2; D might be TRBD2 (5 bases). The CDR3 extends over 17 amino acids. V lost 3 bases and J 2 bases, leaving 17 bases between the germline ends. Germline CDR1 is SGDLS and CDR2 is YYNGEE. CDR3 in amino acids: CASSDPLGRANTGELFF. For the CDR3, the DNA is TGTGCCAGCAGCGATCCTTTAGGGCGGGCTAACACCGGGGAGCTGTTTTTT.

The chain uses TRBV27 and TRBJ1-5; TRBD1 might be the D (5 bases). Looked up from germline, CDR1 is MNHEY and CDR2 is SMNVEV (reference sequence). With 3 bases removed from V and 2 bases from J, the gap between germline ends came to 11 bases. The CDR3 covers 15 residues. The CDR3 region is CASSFRASGNQPQHF. CDR3 DNA sequence: TGTGCCAGCAGTTTCAGGGCTTCGGGCAATCAGCCCCAGCATTTT.

Only a few counts were recorded for this clone. The V call is TRBV5-4, the J call TRBJ2-5; TRBD1 is a possible D gene (6 bases). The germline CDR1 and CDR2 sequences are SGHNT and YYREEE (reference sequence). This CDR3 has 14 amino acids. V lost 4 bases and J 3 bases, leaving 13 bases between the germline ends. In nucleotides, the CDR3 is TGTGCCAGCAGCCCCCCTCGACAGGAAGAGACCCAGTACTTC. Amino acids: CASSPPRQEETQYF.

CDR3 sequence (DNA): TGCAGCGCCTATAAGACTGATCCCTACGAGCAGTACTTC. It is translated as CSAYKTDPYEQYF. This sequence joins TRBV29-1 and TRBJ2-7; D not resolved. The CDR3 has 13 amino acids. In germline, CDR1 is SQVTM, CDR2 ANQGSEA. With 7 bases removed from V and 2 bases from J, the gap between germline ends came to 15 bases.